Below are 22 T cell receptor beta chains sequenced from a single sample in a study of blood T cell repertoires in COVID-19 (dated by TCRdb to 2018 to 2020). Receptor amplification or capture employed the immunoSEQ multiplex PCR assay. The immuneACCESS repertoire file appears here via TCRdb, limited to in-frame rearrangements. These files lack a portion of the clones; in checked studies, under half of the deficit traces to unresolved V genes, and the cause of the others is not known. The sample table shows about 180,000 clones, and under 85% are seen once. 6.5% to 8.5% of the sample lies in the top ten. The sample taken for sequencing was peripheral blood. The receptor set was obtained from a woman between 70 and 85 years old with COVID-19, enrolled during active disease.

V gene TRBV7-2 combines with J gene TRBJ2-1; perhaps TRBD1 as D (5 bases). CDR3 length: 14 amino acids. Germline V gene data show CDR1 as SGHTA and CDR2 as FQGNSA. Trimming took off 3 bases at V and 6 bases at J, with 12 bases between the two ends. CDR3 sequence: CASSFPLGANEQFF. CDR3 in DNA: TGTGCCAGCAGCTTCCCCTTAGGGGCCAATGAGCAGTTCTTC.

The CDR3 here is CARSLEGLASPPRGTQYF. CDR3 coding DNA: TGTGCCAGAAGCTTGGAGGGACTAGCGTCTCCCCCGCGAGGTACGCAGTATTTT. The V gene is TRBV5-3, the J gene TRBJ2-3; TRBD2 aligns across 10 bases. TRBV5-3 qualifies as an ORF whose function is uncertain. V trimming: 0 bases; J trimming: 8 bases; junction bases outside the gene matches: 15. This CDR3 has 18 amino acids.

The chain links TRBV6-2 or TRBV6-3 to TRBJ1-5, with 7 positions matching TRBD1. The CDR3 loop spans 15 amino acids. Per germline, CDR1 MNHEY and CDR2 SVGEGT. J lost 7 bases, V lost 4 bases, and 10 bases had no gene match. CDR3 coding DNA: TGTGCCAGCAGTTCCGACAGGGATTTACGGCAGCCCCAGCATTTT. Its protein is CASSSDRDLRQPQHF.

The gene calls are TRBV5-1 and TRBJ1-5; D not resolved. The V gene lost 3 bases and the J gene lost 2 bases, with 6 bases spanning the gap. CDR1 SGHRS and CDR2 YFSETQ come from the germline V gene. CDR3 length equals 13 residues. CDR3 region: CASSSQGNQPQHF. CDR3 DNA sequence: TGCGCCAGCAGCTCTCAGGGCAATCAGCCCCAGCATTTT.

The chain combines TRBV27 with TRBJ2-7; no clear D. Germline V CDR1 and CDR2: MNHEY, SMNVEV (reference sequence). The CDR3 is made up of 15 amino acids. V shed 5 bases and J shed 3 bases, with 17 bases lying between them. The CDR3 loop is CASSAKNSGHYEQYF. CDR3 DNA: TGTGCCAGCAGTGCCAAGAACAGTGGGCACTACGAGCAGTACTTC.

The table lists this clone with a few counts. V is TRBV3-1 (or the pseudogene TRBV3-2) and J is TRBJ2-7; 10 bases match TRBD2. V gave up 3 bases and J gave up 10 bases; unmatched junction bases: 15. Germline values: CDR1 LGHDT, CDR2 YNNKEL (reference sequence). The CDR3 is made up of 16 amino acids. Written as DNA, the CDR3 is TGTGCCAGCAGCCAGTCCTCGATTCGAGCGGGAGGGCCTCAGTACTTC. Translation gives CASSQSSIRAGGPQYF.

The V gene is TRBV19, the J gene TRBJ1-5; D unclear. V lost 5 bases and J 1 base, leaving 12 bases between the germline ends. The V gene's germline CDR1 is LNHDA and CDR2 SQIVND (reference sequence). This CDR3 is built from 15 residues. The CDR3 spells CASSARGNSNQPQHF. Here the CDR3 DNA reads TGTGCCAGTAGTGCGAGAGGGAACAGCAATCAGCCCCAGCATTTT.

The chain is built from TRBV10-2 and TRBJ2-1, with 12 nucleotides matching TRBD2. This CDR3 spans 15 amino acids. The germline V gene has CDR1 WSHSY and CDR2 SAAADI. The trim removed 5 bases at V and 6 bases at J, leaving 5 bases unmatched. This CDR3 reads CASSQTSGRFNEQFF. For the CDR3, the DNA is TGCGCCAGCAGTCAAACTAGCGGGAGGTTCAATGAGCAGTTCTTC.

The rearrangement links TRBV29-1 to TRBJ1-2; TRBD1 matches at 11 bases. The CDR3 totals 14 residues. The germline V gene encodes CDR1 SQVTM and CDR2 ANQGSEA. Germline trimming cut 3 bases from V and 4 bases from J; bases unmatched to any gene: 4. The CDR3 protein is CSVDRTGGGYGYTF. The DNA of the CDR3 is TGCAGCGTTGATCGGACAGGGGGCGGCTATGGCTACACCTTC.

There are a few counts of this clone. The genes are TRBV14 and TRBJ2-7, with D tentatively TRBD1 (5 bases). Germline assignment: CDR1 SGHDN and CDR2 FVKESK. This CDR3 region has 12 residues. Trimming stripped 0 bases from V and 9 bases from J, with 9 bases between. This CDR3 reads CASSQDNRRQYF. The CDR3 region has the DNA TGTGCCAGCAGCCAAGATAACAGGAGGCAGTACTTC.

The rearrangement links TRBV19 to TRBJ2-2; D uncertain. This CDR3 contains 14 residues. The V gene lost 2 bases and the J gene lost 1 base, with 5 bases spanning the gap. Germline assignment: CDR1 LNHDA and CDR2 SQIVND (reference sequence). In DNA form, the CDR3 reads TGTGCCAGTAGTATACACGGGAACACCGGGGAGCTGTTTTTT. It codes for CASSIHGNTGELFF. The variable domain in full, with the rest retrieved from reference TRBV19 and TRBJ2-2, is DGGITQSPKYLFRKEGQNVTLSCEQNLNHDAMYWYRQDPGQGLRLIYYSQIVNDFQKGDIAEGYSVSREKKESFPLTVTSAQKNPTAFYLCASSIHGNTGELFFGEGSRLTVL.

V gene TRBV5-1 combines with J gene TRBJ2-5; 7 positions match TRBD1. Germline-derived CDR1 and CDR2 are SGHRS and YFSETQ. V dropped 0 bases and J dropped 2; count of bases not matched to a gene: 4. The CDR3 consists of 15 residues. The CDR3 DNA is TGCGCCAGCAGCTTGGAAGGGGGCGGACAAGAGACCCAGTACTTC. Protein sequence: CASSLEGGGQETQYF.

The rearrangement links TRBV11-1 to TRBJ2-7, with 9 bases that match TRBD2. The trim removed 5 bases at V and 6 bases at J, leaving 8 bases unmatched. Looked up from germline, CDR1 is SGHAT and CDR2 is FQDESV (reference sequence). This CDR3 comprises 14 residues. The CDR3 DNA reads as TGTGCCAGCAGCCCCCCAGGACTAGCGAGCGAGCAGTACTTC. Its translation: CASSPPGLASEQYF.

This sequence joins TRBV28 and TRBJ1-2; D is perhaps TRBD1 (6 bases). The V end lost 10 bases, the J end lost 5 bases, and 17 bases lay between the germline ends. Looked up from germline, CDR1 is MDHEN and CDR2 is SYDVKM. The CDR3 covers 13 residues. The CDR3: CAISGGRGYGYTF. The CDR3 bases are TGTGCCATTAGCGGGGGGCGAGGGTATGGCTACACCTTC.

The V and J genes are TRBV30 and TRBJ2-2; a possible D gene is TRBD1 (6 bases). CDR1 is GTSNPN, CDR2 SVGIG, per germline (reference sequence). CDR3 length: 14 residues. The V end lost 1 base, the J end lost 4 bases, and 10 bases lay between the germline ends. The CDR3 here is CAWSAGVSTGELFF. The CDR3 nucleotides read TGTGCCTGGAGTGCAGGGGTGAGCACCGGGGAGCTGTTTTTT.

The CDR3 DNA follows: TGCAGTGCTAGTCAGGTTTTAAGGGAGCAGTACTTC. Amino acid sequence: CSASQVLREQYF. The V call is TRBV20-1, the J call TRBJ2-7; D gene uncertain. The V and J ends lost 3 bases and 7 bases respectively, with 13 bases between them. The CDR3 is made up of 12 amino acids. Germline assignment: CDR1 DFQATT and CDR2 SNEGSKA (reference sequence).

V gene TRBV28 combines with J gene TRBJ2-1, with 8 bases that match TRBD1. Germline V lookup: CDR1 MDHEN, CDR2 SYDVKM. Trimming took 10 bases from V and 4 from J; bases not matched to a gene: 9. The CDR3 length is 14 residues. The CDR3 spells CATSKTGAYNEQFF. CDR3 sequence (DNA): TGTGCCACTTCTAAGACAGGGGCGTACAATGAGCAGTTCTTC.

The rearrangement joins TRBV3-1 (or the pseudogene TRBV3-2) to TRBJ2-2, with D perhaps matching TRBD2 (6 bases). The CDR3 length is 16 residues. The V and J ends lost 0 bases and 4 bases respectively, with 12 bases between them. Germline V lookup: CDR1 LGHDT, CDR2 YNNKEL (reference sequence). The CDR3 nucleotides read TGTGCCAGCAGCCAAGATCTGCTAGCGAGCACCGGGGAGCTGTTTTTT. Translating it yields CASSQDLLASTGELFF.

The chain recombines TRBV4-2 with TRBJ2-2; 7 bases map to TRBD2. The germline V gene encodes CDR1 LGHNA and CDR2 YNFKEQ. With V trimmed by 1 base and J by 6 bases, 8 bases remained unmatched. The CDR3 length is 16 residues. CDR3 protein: CASSQGQLAFAGELFF. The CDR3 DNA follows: TGTGCCAGCAGCCAAGGACAACTAGCGTTCGCCGGGGAGCTGTTTTTT.

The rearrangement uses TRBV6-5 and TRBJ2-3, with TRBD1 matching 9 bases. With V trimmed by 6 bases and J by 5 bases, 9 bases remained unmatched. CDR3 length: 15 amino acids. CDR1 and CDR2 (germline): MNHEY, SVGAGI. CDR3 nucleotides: TGTGCCAGCAGGCGGACAGGGGTTACTGGAGATACGCAGTATTTT. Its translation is CASRRTGVTGDTQYF.

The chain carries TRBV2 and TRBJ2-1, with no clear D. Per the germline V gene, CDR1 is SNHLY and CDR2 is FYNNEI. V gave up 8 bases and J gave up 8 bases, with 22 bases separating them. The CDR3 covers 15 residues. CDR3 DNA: TGTGCCAGCCGACTGCGGTTTATGAAGGTAGATGAGCAGTTCTTC. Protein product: CASRLRFMKVDEQFF.

This chain's CDR3 is CASSVDQGITEAFF. The CDR3 region has the DNA TGTGCCAGCAGCGTAGATCAGGGTATCACTGAAGCTTTCTTT. V gene TRBV9 combines with J gene TRBJ1-1, with TRBD1 as a possible D gene (5 bases). This CDR3 spans 14 amino acids. V was shortened by 0 bases and J by 4 bases, with 10 bases between the two germline ends. Germline V lookup: CDR1 SGDLS, CDR2 YYNGEE.